The clone carrying this T cell receptor beta chain was picked up a small number of times. The sample belongs to a study of radiation and T cells in renal cell carcinoma. The time point denotes: blood 2 weeks post-SBRT. The sample's treatment: 15 Gy SBRT to primary tumor, nephrectomy 4 weeks later. Serial blood draws occurred at baseline and 2 and 4 weeks post-SBRT. Here immunoSEQ multiplex PCR was the method, and the copy in TCRdb shows in-frame clones only, minus some. The sample holds more than 100,000 clones, more than 75% seen once. The sequence was obtained from a woman between 65 and 79 years old with renal cell carcinoma. Sequencing was performed on blood, taken from a patient whose treatment included radiotherapy and nephrectomy.

CDR3 amino acids: CASSQEGTGWTEAFF. CDR3 sequence (DNA): TGCGCCAGCAGCCAAGAAGGGACGGGATGGACTGAAGCTTTCTTT. The gene calls are TRBV4-1 and TRBJ1-1; the D gene is possibly TRBD1 (5 bases). Per germline, CDR1 MGHRA and CDR2 YSYEKL. CDR3 length equals 15 residues. V gave up 0 bases and J gave up 5 bases, with 13 bases separating them.